This TCR beta chain appears in the sequencing data of a study of a mutant IDH1 vaccine in newly diagnosed glioma. Study overall: With temozolomide cycles, or 4-6 weeks after radiotherapy alone, vaccination was started.

Repertoires were generated with immunoSEQ multiplex PCR, while TCRdb's copy carries only in-frame clones and drops some. Among tens of thousands of clones listed, 75% to 90% were seen once. A remark on this clone: Its antigen is as yet unknown.

Time point in this sample: week 47, end of study. Topical imiquimod was applied with each vaccine dose, which held 300 ug of mutant IDH1 20-mer peptide. Each patient was administered eight vaccinations, scheduled in weeks 1, 3, 5, 7, 11, 15, 19 and 23. Donors had new IDH1-mutant astrocytomas of WHO grade 3 or 4 (ATRX-lost). This TCR derives from a man under 40 with glioma. This sample comprised PBMCs, obtained from a glioma patient whose treatment included an IDH1 peptide vaccine.

The CDR3 sequence is CASSQAAKGTGMSETQYF. CDR3 DNA: TGCGCCAGCAGCCAAGCGGCAAAAGGGACAGGGATGTCAGAGACCCAGTACTTC. This sequence joins TRBV4-1 and TRBJ2-5, with 9 bases lining up with TRBD1. J gave up 4 bases and V 1 base, and 13 bases lay outside the gene matches. The CDR3 sequence is 18 residues long. Germline CDR1 and CDR2: MGHRA and YSYEKL.